This T cell receptor (beta chain) was recorded in a study of graft-versus-host responses after intestinal transplantation. This CDR3 contains 15 residues. Germline CDR1 MNHNY, CDR2 SVGAGI (reference sequence). V lost 7 bases, J lost 3 bases, and 9 bases stayed unmatched. Sequenced by immunoSEQ multiplex PCR; TCRdb stores in-frame clones only, minus some. The sample has under 90,000 clones; approximately 90% are singletons. As to this clone: Its antigen is unidentified.

Whole-study findings and limits: Detected in recipient marrow were GvH clones, some of which were first observed in ileum or blood.

The sequence was obtained from a human donor who was the organ donor for an intestinal transplant. The rearrangement uses TRBV6-6 and TRBJ1-1; 9 nucleotides line up with TRBD1. Sequencing was performed on unstimulated CD4+ T cells sorted from spleen or lymph node cells, taken before transplant. Here the CDR3 DNA reads TGTGCCAGCAAGCGCTCAGACAGGGGGGACACTGAAGCTTTCTTT. Its translation is CASKRSDRGDTEAFF.